The 22 T cell receptor beta chains given below trace back to one sample, sequenced in a study of neurological immune-mediated disorders. MiXCR was run by TCRdb on the 5' RACE reads, yielding one entry per CDR3 protein. The profile shows about 50,000 distinct CDR3 sequences, 4.5% to 7% of them singletons. Sequencing was performed on CD4+ T cells from blood. The receptors here all came from a woman under 30 with multiple sclerosis.

This clonotype was picked up many times. V and J are TRBV20-1 and TRBJ2-1; TRBD2 aligns across 10 bases. The CDR3 contains 14 residues. Germline CDR1 and CDR2: DFQATT and SNEGSKA (reference sequence). V dropped 4 bases and J dropped 8; count of bases not matched to a gene: 8. CDR3 sequence (DNA): TGCAGTGCTAAATTCCTAGCGGGAGCTGATGAGCAGTTCTTC. It is translated as CSAKFLAGADEQFF.

The sample holds many counts of this clonotype. The chain has TRBV5-1 and TRBJ2-2, with D possibly matching TRBD2 (6 bases). CDR3 length: 15 amino acids. V was trimmed by 3 bases and J by 0 bases, leaving 9 bases between them. Germline assignment: CDR1 SGHRS and CDR2 YFSETQ. The DNA for the CDR3 is TGCGCCAGCAGCTCCGGAGGGACGAACACCGGGGAGCTGTTTTTT. It codes for CASSSGGTNTGELFF.

The chain has TRBV6-2 or TRBV6-3 and TRBJ2-5, with D maybe TRBD2 (5 bases). In germline, CDR1 is MNHEY, CDR2 SVGEGT. V was trimmed by 6 bases and J by 3 bases, leaving 20 bases between them. The CDR3 is made up of 16 amino acids. The CDR3 DNA reads as TGTGCCAGCAGGAGGTCGCGCATAGTGGGAGAAGAGACCCAGTACTTC. Translated: CASRRSRIVGEETQYF.

This clonotype has at least ten counts. The CDR3 reads CASSLSGTIFTDTQYF. CDR3 DNA sequence: TGTGCCAGCAGTTTATCCGGGACTATCTTCACAGATACGCAGTATTTT. The chain couples TRBV28 to TRBJ2-3, with 7 bases lining up with TRBD2. The germline V gene encodes CDR1 MDHEN and CDR2 SYDVKM. J was trimmed by 2 bases and V by 1 base; bases with no gene match: 6. CDR3 length: 16 residues.

This clonotype appeared many times. The rearrangement links TRBV28 to TRBJ2-3; D gene unclear. Germline CDR1 is MDHEN and CDR2 is SYDVKM. The V end was cut by 1 base, the J end by 0 bases, with 8 bases between. The CDR3 has 15 residues. The CDR3 region has the DNA TGTGCCAGCAGTTTATTAGTTATTAGCACAGATACGCAGTATTTT. As protein: CASSLLVISTDTQYF. Filled out from reference TRBV28 and TRBJ2-3, the complete variable domain reads DVKVTQSSRYLVKRTGEKVFLECVQDMDHENMFWYRQDPGLGLRLIYFSYDVKMKEKGDIPEGYSVSREKKERFSLILESASTNQTSMYLCASSLLVISTDTQYFGPGTRLTVL.

This clonotype was recorded at least ten times. The V gene is TRBV10-3, the J gene TRBJ2-2; 11 bases align to TRBD2. The germline V gene encodes CDR1 ENHRY and CDR2 SYGVKD. The CDR3 has 13 amino acids. J gave up 4 bases and V 8 bases, and 0 bases lay outside the gene matches. The CDR3 protein is CAIGTSGTGELFF. The CDR3 coding sequence is TGTGCCATCGGGACTAGCGGCACCGGGGAGCTGTTTTTT.

This clonotype has ten or more counts. This sequence joins TRBV5-1 and TRBJ2-3; D unclear. Germline V gene data show CDR1 as SGHRS and CDR2 as YFSETQ. CDR3 size: 15 residues. Trimming removed 0 bases at V and 0 bases at J, with 8 bases between. The CDR3 region is CASSLEASSTDTQYF. The CDR3 DNA reads as TGCGCCAGCAGCTTGGAGGCGTCGAGCACAGATACGCAGTATTTT.

The rearrangement joins TRBV19 to TRBJ1-1, with 10 bases matching TRBD1. CDR1 is LNHDA and CDR2 is SQIVND in the germline V gene (reference sequence). With V trimmed by 7 bases and J by 0 bases, 2 bases remained unmatched. The CDR3 sequence is 14 residues long. The CDR3 coding sequence is TGTGCCAGTATCGACAGGGGGCTGAACACTGAAGCTTTCTTT. Protein product: CASIDRGLNTEAFF. The variable domain in full, completed from reference TRBV19 and TRBJ1-1, reads DGGITQSPKYLFRKEGQNVTLSCEQNLNHDAMYWYRQDPGQGLRLIYYSQIVNDFQKGDIAEGYSVSREKKESFPLTVTSAQKNPTAFYLCASIDRGLNTEAFFGQGTRLTVV.

This clonotype was counted at least ten times. The chain combines TRBV25-1 with TRBJ2-1; D is unresolved. Germline loops: CDR1 MGHDK, CDR2 SYGVNS. V dropped 6 bases and J dropped 8 bases, with 11 bases sitting between them. CDR3 length: 12 amino acids. CDR3 in DNA: TGTGCCAGCAGCAATTGGTGGTATGAGCAGTTCTTC. Protein sequence: CASSNWWYEQFF.

This clonotype has a count of ten or more. The genes are TRBV5-6 and TRBJ1-1; D is perhaps TRBD1 (5 bases). The CDR3 is 15 amino acids. Trimming took 2 bases from V and 1 from J, leaving 12 bases between them. The germline CDR1 and CDR2 sequences are SGHDT and YYEEEE. This chain's CDR3 is CASSLNPGRNTEAFF. In nucleotides, the CDR3 is TGTGCCAGCAGCTTAAACCCGGGACGGAACACTGAAGCTTTCTTT.

This clonotype was picked up many times. The V gene is TRBV12-3 or TRBV12-4, the J gene TRBJ1-1; 7 nucleotides line up with TRBD1. There are 15 residues in the CDR3. The V gene end was trimmed by 2 bases and the J gene end by 4 bases; junction bases not matched to a gene: 7. The CDR3 region has the DNA TGTGCCAGCAGTTTAACTCTCCGGGACAGCACTGAAGCTTTCTTT. Translating it yields CASSLTLRDSTEAFF.

This clonotype was detected many times. This chain uses TRBV3-1 with TRBJ2-7; perhaps TRBD2 as D (6 bases). The germline gives CDR1 LGHDT, CDR2 YNNKEL (reference sequence). Trimming pared 3 bases from V and 2 bases from J, leaving 11 bases between. The CDR3 covers 14 residues. The CDR3 loop is CASSHSGGTYEQYV. In DNA, the CDR3 is TGTGCCAGCAGCCATTCTGGGGGGACCTACGAGCAGTACGTC.

This clonotype occurred a few times. This rearrangement joins TRBV30 to TRBJ2-1; D not certain. V was trimmed by 0 bases and J by 7 bases, leaving 10 bases between them. This CDR3 comprises 13 residues. Germline-derived CDR1 and CDR2 are GTSNPN and SVGIG (reference sequence). The CDR3 is CAWSVLGRNEQFF. The CDR3 coding sequence is TGTGCCTGGAGTGTATTGGGTCGTAATGAGCAGTTCTTC.

This clonotype was observed at least ten times. J is TRBJ1-5 and V is TRBV15, with D maybe TRBD1 (6 bases). The V end lost 1 base, the J end lost 7 bases, and 17 bases lay between the germline ends. Germline assignment: CDR1 LNHNV and CDR2 YYDKDF (reference sequence). The CDR3 is 16 amino acids. The CDR3 protein is CATSRGFGGARQPQHF. CDR3 bases: TGTGCCACCAGCAGAGGATTCGGGGGCGCGCGACAGCCCCAGCATTTT.

This clonotype appeared many times. The V call is TRBV27, the J call TRBJ1-2; 8 bases map to TRBD1. Germline CDR1 MNHEY, CDR2 SMNVEV (reference sequence). This CDR3 has 14 amino acids. Trimming took 3 bases from V and 4 from J; bases not matched to a gene: 4. For the CDR3, the DNA is TGTGCCAGCAGTTTTAGCGGACAGGGCTATGGCTACACCTTC. It translates to CASSFSGQGYGYTF.

This clonotype appeared many times. The chain is built from TRBV20-1 and TRBJ1-1; no definite D call. The CDR3 consists of 12 residues. Deletions cut 5 bases from V and 4 bases from J, with 11 bases between. Germline V gene sequence: CDR1 DFQATT, CDR2 SNEGSKA (reference sequence). CDR3 in DNA: TGCAGTGCTGTCCTTGCGGGCACTGAAGCTTTCTTT. Translated: CSAVLAGTEAFF.

In this sample, this clonotype turned up many times. The J gene is TRBJ2-1, the V gene TRBV12-3 or TRBV12-4, with 8 nucleotides matching TRBD2. The CDR3 is 16 amino acids. J gave up 8 bases and V 5 bases, and 14 bases lay outside the gene matches. CDR3 bases: TGTGCCAGCAGTCCCCGGATAGCGGGGTCCCTCGATGAGCAGTTCTTC. It encodes CASSPRIAGSLDEQFF.

This clonotype came up many times. V gene TRBV5-5 combines with J gene TRBJ2-7; TRBD2 might be the D (6 bases). The length of the CDR3 is 14 residues. V lost 4 bases and J 9 bases, leaving 20 bases between the germline ends. Germline-derived CDR1 and CDR2 are SGHKS and YYEKEE (reference sequence). The CDR3 loop is CASSVGGPAPWQYF. CDR3 nucleotides: TGTGCCAGCAGCGTGGGGGGTCCCGCCCCCTGGCAGTACTTC.

The table lists this clonotype with many counts. The genes are TRBV6-2 or TRBV6-3 and TRBJ2-3, with a weak D call TRBD2 (6 bases). In germline, CDR1 is MNHEY, CDR2 SVGEGT. CDR3 size: 16 residues. Deletions cut 0 bases from V and 6 bases from J, with 16 bases between. CDR3 sequence (DNA): TGTGCCAGCAGTTACTCGAAGCGCGACACTAGCGATACGCAGTATTTT. Translating it yields CASSYSKRDTSDTQYF.

In this sample, this clonotype turned up many times. The CDR3 DNA is TGTGCCAGCAGCCAAGGTAGCCCATCCCACTTCTCCTACAATGAGCAGTTCTTC. Its translation: CASSQGSPSHFSYNEQFF. This chain connects TRBV14 to TRBJ2-1, with D unresolved. Germline lookup yields CDR1 SGHDN and CDR2 FVKESK. This CDR3 has 18 residues. The germline V and J ends were trimmed by 1 base and 0 bases, with 16 bases remaining between them.

This clonotype was counted at least ten times. V gene TRBV7-9 combines with J gene TRBJ1-5; D is undetermined. Trimming removed 5 bases at V and 3 bases at J, with 14 bases between. This CDR3 region has 15 residues. Germline CDR1 SEHNR, CDR2 FQNEAQ (reference sequence). The CDR3 region is CASSGSRVPNQPQHF. DNA of the CDR3: TGTGCCAGCAGCGGTTCACGGGTACCCAATCAGCCCCAGCATTTT. Variable domain in full (rest from reference TRBV7-9 and TRBJ1-5): DTGVSQNPRHKITKRGQNVTFRCDPISEHNRLYWYRQTLGQGPEFLTYFQNEAQLEKSRLLSDRFSAERPKGSFSTLEIQRTEQGDSAMYLCASSGSRVPNQPQHFGDGTRLSIL.

This clonotype has a count of ten or more. This chain joins TRBV20-1 and TRBJ2-5; no clear D gene. Trimming took off 0 bases at V and 5 bases at J, with 16 bases between the two ends. CDR1 and CDR2 from the germline V gene are DFQATT and SNEGSKA (reference sequence). The CDR3 spans 15 residues. In DNA form, the CDR3 reads TGCAGTGCTAGAGACCCCCGCGCGGCGACGGAGACCCAGTACTTC. Translating it yields CSARDPRAATETQYF.